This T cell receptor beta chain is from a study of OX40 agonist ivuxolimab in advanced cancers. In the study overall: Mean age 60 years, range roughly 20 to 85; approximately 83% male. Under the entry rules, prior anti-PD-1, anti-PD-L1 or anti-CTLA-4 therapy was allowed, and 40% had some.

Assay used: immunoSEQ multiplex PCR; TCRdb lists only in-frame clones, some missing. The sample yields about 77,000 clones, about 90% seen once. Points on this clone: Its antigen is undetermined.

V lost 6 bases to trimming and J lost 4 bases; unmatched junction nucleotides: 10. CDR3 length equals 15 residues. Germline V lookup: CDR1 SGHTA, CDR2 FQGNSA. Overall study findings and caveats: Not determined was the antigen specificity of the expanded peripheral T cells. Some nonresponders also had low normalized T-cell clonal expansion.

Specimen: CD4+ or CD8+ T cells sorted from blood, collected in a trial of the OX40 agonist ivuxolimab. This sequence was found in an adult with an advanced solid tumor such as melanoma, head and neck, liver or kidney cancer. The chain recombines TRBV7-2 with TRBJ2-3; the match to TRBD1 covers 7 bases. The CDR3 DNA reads TGTGCCAGCAGTCCCGGGCTAGGGGGCGCAGATACGCAGTATTTT. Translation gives CASSPGLGGADTQYF.